These 6 T cell receptor beta chains share one sample of origin, sequenced in a study of STAT3 mutations in large granular lymphocyte leukemia. Antigens of these TCRs are unknown. Only in-frame clones appear in the TCRdb table, and some are missing; sequencing was by immunoSEQ multiplex PCR. The sample holds around 26,000 clones; approximately 94% are singletons and the top ten take around 6.4%. Notes on the study in general: At least one immunodominant TCR beta clonotype appeared in every T-cell large granular lymphocyte leukemia patient.

Sequenced sample: peripheral blood mononuclear cells. All receptors derive from a middle-aged man with T-cell large granular lymphocyte leukemia. Some clones in this sample may be carry-over from other donors' samples.

The chain links TRBV10-3 to TRBJ1-5; D gene unclear. V lost 3 bases and J 3 bases, leaving 3 bases between the germline ends. In germline, CDR1 is ENHRY, CDR2 SYGVKD. The CDR3 extends over 12 amino acids. The DNA of the CDR3 is TGTGCCATCAGTGACATCAATCAGCCCCAGCATTTT. Protein sequence: CAISDINQPQHF.

Only one count was recorded for this clone. This chain uses TRBV18 with TRBJ1-3, with unresolved D. V lost 5 bases to trimming and J lost 0 bases, with 11 bases between them. Germline V gene lookup returns CDR1 KGHSH and CDR2 LQKENI. The CDR3 covers 15 residues. CDR3 amino acids: CASSYAVLSGNTIYF. Here the CDR3 DNA reads TGTGCCAGCTCATATGCGGTCCTCTCTGGAAACACCATATATTTT.

The gene calls are TRBV30 and TRBJ1-2, with D unclear. Germline V gene lookup returns CDR1 GTSNPN and CDR2 SVGIG (reference sequence). The CDR3 totals 13 residues. V shed 2 bases and J shed 2 bases, with 9 bases lying between them. In DNA form, the CDR3 reads TGTGCCTGGAGTCCTGGGGAAAACTATGGCTACACCTTC. Residues: CAWSPGENYGYTF.

This chain connects TRBV7-2 to TRBJ2-1; 7 nucleotides match TRBD1. Germline CDR1 SGHTA, CDR2 FQGNSA. J gave up 0 bases and V 5 bases, and 4 bases lay outside the gene matches. This CDR3 contains 15 residues. The CDR3 region is CASSLRDSSYNEQFF. DNA of the CDR3: TGTGCCAGCAGCCTTAGGGACAGCTCCTACAATGAGCAGTTCTTC.

Written as DNA, the CDR3 is TGTGCCAGCAGTGGACTAGCGAGGGAGACCCAGTACTTC. Its protein is CASSGLARETQYF. The V call is TRBV6-1, the J call TRBJ2-5, with 8 bases lining up with TRBD2. Germline V gene lookup returns CDR1 MNHNS and CDR2 SASEGT. V shed 4 bases, J shed 5 bases, and the junction held 3 bases outside the gene matches. The CDR3 extends over 13 amino acids.

This chain uses TRBV21-1 with TRBJ2-2; the table's D call, TRBD2, has no DNA check behind it. TRBV21-1 is a documented pseudogene. The CDR3 loop spans 15 amino acids. The CDR3 spells CASSAEGQNTGELFF. For the CDR3, the DNA is TGTGCCAGCAGCGCCGAGGGCCAGAACACCGGGGAGCTGTTTTTT.